This TCR beta chain was identified during a study of T cells in Graves' hyperthyroidism and ophthalmopathy. Whole-study context: Once the initial diagnosis was made, peripheral blood was obtained before any treatment. General study results and limits: Ophthalmopathy prediction by the model preceded onset by a median roughly 6 months. Appearing also in blood were most of the thyroid clonotypes expanded above 0.001. A model built on 13 V-J features separated ophthalmopathy from stable hyperthyroidism.

There are many counts of this clonotype. As yet, its antigen is unknown. Authors of the study amplified TCR beta CDR3 regions from RNA transcripts. The TCR CDR3 was amplified in a first-round RT-PCR using the HTBI primer set. TCRdb reprocessed the multiplex PCR reads via MiXCR and lists one record per CDR3 protein. The repertoire holds about 340,000 distinct CDR3 sequences, with around 23% as singletons. CDR1 and CDR2 from the germline V gene are MNHEY and SMNVEV (reference sequence). CDR3 length equals 17 residues. V was clipped by 2 bases and J by 2 bases; unmatched bases: 8. Sequenced material: blood. V and J are TRBV27 and TRBJ2-7, with 11 bases lining up with TRBD2. The sequence was collected from a woman between 45 and 65 years old with Graves' hyperthyroidism. DNA of the CDR3: TGTGCCAGCAGTTTACGACTAGCGGGGCCTAGGGCCTACGAGCAGTACTTC. Its protein is CASSLRLAGPRAYEQYF.